These 10 T cell receptor beta chains were all obtained from the same sample, sequenced in a study of beta chain features in type 1 diabetes (dated by TCRdb to between 2018 and 2020). Broad study findings and their caveats: Type 1 diabetes patients showed a moderate but significant shortening of TCRB CDR3 length in all four CD4+ subsets.

These TCRs are of unknown antigen specificity. The library was produced with the immunoSEQ multiplex PCR assay. The High Capacity cDNA Reverse Transcription Kit was used to reverse transcribe all of the isolated RNA, meaning that expressed TCRB transcripts were what got sequenced. What TCRdb holds here is the immuneACCESS table cut down to in-frame rearrangements. Part of the clones is not present; checked against another copy, under half of the missing clones reflect an unresolved V gene, and the others are unexplained. Present in this sample are some 640,000 clones, about 14% of which were seen just once. The ten most abundant clones make up just under 0.04% of the sample. Material: naive CD4+ T cells from blood. In light of the paper, this sample's cell subset or site label describes: true naive CD4+ T cells. The receptors here all came from a man younger than 35 with type 1 diabetes.

The chain has TRBV20-1 and TRBJ2-1; D is undetermined. V dropped 0 bases and J dropped 10 bases, with 7 bases sitting between them. Germline CDR1 DFQATT, CDR2 SNEGSKA (reference sequence). This CDR3 spans 11 amino acids. The chain's CDR3 is CSARELREQFF. For the CDR3, the DNA is TGCAGTGCTAGAGAACTCCGAGAGCAGTTCTTC.

This clone was seen a handful of times. The chain combines TRBV28 with TRBJ1-5; D gene unclear. The CDR3 is 14 residues long. V was shortened by 6 bases and J by 4 bases, with 13 bases between the two germline ends. Germline V gene data show CDR1 as MDHEN and CDR2 as SYDVKM. The CDR3 is CASSPGMYNQPQHF. CDR3 DNA sequence: TGTGCCAGCAGCCCCGGGATGTATAATCAGCCCCAGCATTTT.

Ten or more counts support this clone. CDR3 loop: CASSQGVPPGELFF. In DNA, the CDR3 is TGCGCCAGCAGCCAAGGAGTTCCTCCAGGGGAGCTGTTTTTT. The rearrangement links TRBV4-3 to TRBJ2-2; D not certain. Trimming shortened V by 1 base and J by 8 bases, and 11 bases separated the two germline ends. The CDR3 contains 14 residues. CDR1 is LGHNA and CDR2 is YSLEER in the germline V gene.

The rearrangement joins TRBV4-2 to TRBJ2-2, with 9 bases lining up with TRBD2. V lost 4 bases to trimming and J lost 2 bases; unmatched junction nucleotides: 5. This CDR3 region has 16 residues. Germline CDR1 LGHNA, CDR2 YNFKEQ. The CDR3 coding sequence is TGTGCCAGCAGCCGAGAGACTAGCGGAAACACCGGGGAGCTGTTTTTT. Amino acid sequence: CASSRETSGNTGELFF.

V gene TRBV9 combines with J gene TRBJ2-5, with TRBD2 identical over 8 bases. CDR3 length: 15 amino acids. Trimming took 3 bases from V and 0 from J; bases not matched to a gene: 4. Looked up from germline, CDR1 is SGDLS and CDR2 is YYNGEE. This CDR3 is CASSGTSRYQETQYF. DNA of the CDR3: TGTGCCAGCAGCGGGACTAGCAGGTACCAAGAGACCCAGTACTTC.

The rearrangement uses TRBV30 and TRBJ1-5; D gene ambiguous. CDR1 GTSNPN and CDR2 SVGIG come from the germline V gene (reference sequence). V was shortened by 4 bases and J by 7 bases, with 11 bases between the two germline ends. This CDR3 has 12 residues. CDR3 bases: TGTGCCTGGAATATTGCGGAACAGCCCCAGCATTTT. It specifies CAWNIAEQPQHF.

This clone came up a few times. The chain uses TRBV30 and TRBJ2-4; D possibly corresponds to TRBD2 (6 bases). There are 13 residues in the CDR3. Per the germline V gene, CDR1 is GTSNPN and CDR2 is SVGIG (reference sequence). Trimming removed 5 bases at V and 8 bases at J, with 16 bases between. The CDR3 bases are TGTGCCTGGCGACTCGGCGGGGTGGACATTCAGTACTTC. Residues: CAWRLGGVDIQYF. Drawing the rest from reference TRBV30 and TRBJ2-4, the complete variable domain is SQTIHQWPATLVQPVGSPLSLECTVEGTSNPNLYWYRQAAGRGLQLLFYSVGIGQISSEVPQNLSASRPQDRQFILSSKKLLLSDSGFYLCAWRLGGVDIQYFGAGTRLSVL.

The rearrangement joins TRBV14 to TRBJ1-1, with 10 bases identical to TRBD1. Germline values: CDR1 SGHDN, CDR2 FVKESK. The CDR3 covers 16 residues. The J segment lost 3 bases and the V segment lost 1 base, leaving 5 bases of the junction unmatched. The chain's CDR3 is CASSQVVGQGDTEAFF. CDR3 in DNA: TGTGCCAGCAGCCAAGTCGTAGGACAGGGGGACACTGAAGCTTTCTTT. Based on the CDR3 plus reference TRBV14 and TRBJ1-1, the full variable domain is EAGVTQFPSHSVIEKGQTVTLRCDPISGHDNLYWYRRVMGKEIKFLLHFVKESKQDESGMPNNRFLAERTGGTYSTLKVQPAELEDSGVYFCASSQVVGQGDTEAFFGQGTRLTVV.

This chain links TRBV5-4 with TRBJ2-5; D uncertain. The CDR3 is 12 amino acids. Germline values: CDR1 SGHNT, CDR2 YYREEE (reference sequence). Trimming stripped 5 bases from V and 4 bases from J, with 9 bases between. Written as DNA, the CDR3 is TGTGCCAGCAGTGTAGTAGGAGAGACCCAGTACTTC. Translation: CASSVVGETQYF.

This clone appeared a few times. The chain carries TRBV30 and TRBJ2-3, with 10 bases aligning to TRBD2. Germline trimming cut 0 bases from V and 9 bases from J; bases unmatched to any gene: 12. Per the germline V gene, CDR1 is GTSNPN and CDR2 is SVGIG (reference sequence). The CDR3 consists of 16 residues. CDR3 protein: CAWSVNSGGTRKTQYF. The CDR3 DNA reads TGTGCCTGGAGTGTAAATAGCGGGGGGACCAGGAAGACGCAGTATTTT.